Presented here are 11 T cell receptor beta chains from one specimen sequenced in a study of cytomegalovirus exposure and HLA in healthy donors. 13 Jbeta primers and 60 Vbeta primers were used for the PCR. Profiling relied on immunoSEQ multiplex PCR, and the TCRdb table lists in-frame clones only, not all of them. This table holds over 90,000 clones, 75% to 90% found once. Sequenced input: PBMCs. The origin of the receptors is a man in his forties in good health and CMV-seronegative.

The rearrangement uses TRBV2 and TRBJ1-2, with 11 bases identical to TRBD1. Germline V CDR1 and CDR2: SNHLY, FYNNEI. V trimming: 5 bases; J trimming: 5 bases; junction bases outside the gene matches: 4. The CDR3 runs 14 residues. The CDR3 bases are TGTGCCAGCAGTTGGACAGGGGGCGGGTATGGCTACACCTTC. It specifies CASSWTGGGYGYTF.

The rearrangement joins TRBV27 to TRBJ1-1; the D gene is possibly TRBD1 (5 bases). The V end was cut by 2 bases, the J end by 6 bases, with 13 bases between. The CDR3 covers 14 residues. Germline V CDR1 and CDR2: MNHEY, SMNVEV (reference sequence). CDR3 protein: CASSLLRGGAEAFF. In DNA, the CDR3 is TGTGCCAGCAGTTTACTTCGGGGGGGTGCTGAAGCTTTCTTT.

V is TRBV28 and J is TRBJ1-2; 11 nucleotides line up with TRBD1. Germline CDR1 is MDHEN and CDR2 is SYDVKM. The CDR3 has 13 residues. J lost 4 bases, V lost 9 bases, and 4 bases had no gene match. CDR3 amino acids: CASRTGGAYGYTF. Here the CDR3 DNA reads TGTGCCAGTAGGACAGGGGGCGCCTATGGCTACACCTTC.

The chain combines TRBV7-9 with TRBJ1-2; 10 nucleotides align to TRBD1. From germline, CDR1 is SEHNR and CDR2 FQNEAQ (reference sequence). This CDR3 spans 14 amino acids. V shed 6 bases and J 6 bases; nucleotides not matched to a gene: 7. The CDR3 nucleotides read TGTGCCAGCAGACCGACAGGGGGCTGGGATGGCTACACCTTC. It encodes CASRPTGGWDGYTF.

V is TRBV11-2 and J is TRBJ2-7; D might be TRBD2 (7 bases). The germline V gene has CDR1 SGHAT and CDR2 FQNNGV. The CDR3 sequence is 14 residues long. The V and J ends lost 4 bases and 2 bases respectively, with 12 bases between them. This CDR3 is CASSWEGGPYEQYF. DNA of the CDR3: TGTGCCAGCAGCTGGGAGGGGGGCCCCTACGAGCAGTACTTC.

The CDR3 DNA reads as TGTGCCAGCAGCGTGGACAGGAGCACAGATACGCAGTATTTT. This gives the protein CASSVDRSTDTQYF. The rearrangement links TRBV9 to TRBJ2-3, with TRBD1 matching 7 bases. CDR1 is SGDLS, CDR2 YYNGEE, per germline. The junction had 0 bases not matched to a gene; V was cut back by 2 bases and J by 0 bases. There are 14 residues in the CDR3.

The chain joins TRBV27 to TRBJ1-2, with TRBD1 identical over 10 bases. The J segment lost 7 bases and the V segment lost 2 bases, leaving 1 base of the junction unmatched. There are 13 residues in the CDR3. The V gene's germline CDR1 is MNHEY and CDR2 SMNVEV (reference sequence). The CDR3 DNA follows: TGTGCCAGCAGTTTAGGACAGGGGGGTGGCTACACCTTC. Amino acid sequence: CASSLGQGGGYTF.

The CDR3 here is CASSLKEGLSYEQYF. The CDR3 DNA reads as TGTGCCAGCAGCTTAAAGGAGGGCCTCTCCTACGAGCAGTACTTC. The J gene is TRBJ2-5, the V gene TRBV7-2; possibly TRBD2 for D (6 bases). The tail of the sequence fits TRBJ2-7 better, so the J call may be wrong. The CDR3 length is 15 residues. Germline loops: CDR1 SGHTA, CDR2 FQGNSA.

This clone came up once. V is TRBV19 and J is TRBJ2-1, with D perhaps TRBD1 (5 bases). The CDR3 consists of 14 residues. Per the germline V gene, CDR1 is LNHDA and CDR2 is SQIVND (reference sequence). The V and J ends lost 8 bases and 0 bases respectively, with 11 bases between them. This CDR3 is CASVRGSSYNEQFF. CDR3 bases: TGTGCCAGTGTTAGGGGCAGCTCCTACAATGAGCAGTTCTTC.

The chain links TRBV5-1 to TRBJ2-5; no definite D call. The CDR3 totals 12 residues. Germline V CDR1 and CDR2: SGHRS, YFSETQ. The V and J ends lost 0 bases and 5 bases respectively, with 5 bases between them. This CDR3 reads CASSLGAETQYF. CDR3 DNA sequence: TGCGCCAGCAGCTTGGGAGCTGAGACCCAGTACTTC.

This chain joins TRBV7-8 and TRBJ2-5, with 8 bases matching TRBD1. CDR3 size: 14 residues. Germline V gene sequence: CDR1 SGHVS, CDR2 FQNEAQ. Trimming at V came to 4 bases and at J to 4 bases, leaving 5 bases not matched to a gene. CDR3: CASSSDRDGETQYF. The CDR3 region has the DNA TGTGCCAGCAGCTCGGACAGGGACGGAGAGACCCAGTACTTC.